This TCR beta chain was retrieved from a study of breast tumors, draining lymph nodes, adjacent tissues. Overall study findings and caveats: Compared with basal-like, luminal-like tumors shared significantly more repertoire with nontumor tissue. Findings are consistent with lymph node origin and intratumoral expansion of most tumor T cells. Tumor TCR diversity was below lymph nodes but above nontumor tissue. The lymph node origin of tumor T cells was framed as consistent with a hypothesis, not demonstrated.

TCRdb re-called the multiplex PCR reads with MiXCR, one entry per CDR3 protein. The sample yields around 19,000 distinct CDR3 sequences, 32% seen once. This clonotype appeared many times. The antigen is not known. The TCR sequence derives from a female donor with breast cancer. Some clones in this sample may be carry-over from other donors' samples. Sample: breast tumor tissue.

CDR3 loop: CSATKPVLQSNYGYTF. The CDR3 nucleotides are TGCAGTGCTACTAAACCGGTCCTCCAGAGTAACTATGGCTACACCTTC. The chain uses TRBV20-1 and TRBJ1-2; D gene uncertain. V was trimmed by 4 bases and J by 1 base, leaving 19 bases between them. This CDR3 contains 16 residues. Per the germline V gene, CDR1 is DFQATT and CDR2 is SNEGSKA (reference sequence).